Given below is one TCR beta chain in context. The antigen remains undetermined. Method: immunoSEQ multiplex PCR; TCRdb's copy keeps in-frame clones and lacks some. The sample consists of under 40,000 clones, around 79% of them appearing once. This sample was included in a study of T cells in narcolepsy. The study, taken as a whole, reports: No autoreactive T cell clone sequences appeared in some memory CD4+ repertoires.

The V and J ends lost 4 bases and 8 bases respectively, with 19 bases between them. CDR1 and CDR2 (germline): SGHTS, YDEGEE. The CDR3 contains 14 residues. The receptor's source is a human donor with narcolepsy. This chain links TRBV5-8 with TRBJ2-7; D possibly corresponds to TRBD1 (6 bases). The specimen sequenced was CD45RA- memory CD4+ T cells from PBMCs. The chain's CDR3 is CASSGPEQGLKQYF. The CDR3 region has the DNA TGTGCCAGCAGCGGACCTGAGCAGGGGCTAAAGCAGTACTTC.